The T cell receptor (beta chain) described here comes from a study of blood T cell repertoires in COVID-19. CDR1 is MNHEY, CDR2 SVGEGT, per germline. The CDR3 is made up of 14 amino acids. V lost 7 bases, J lost 4 bases, and 16 bases lay in between. Profiling relied on immunoSEQ multiplex PCR, and the TCRdb table lists in-frame clones only, not all of them. The sample carries some 350,000 clones, about 90% recorded once. The source material was peripheral blood. The rearrangement links TRBV6-2 or TRBV6-3 to TRBJ1-1, with a weak D call TRBD1 (5 bases). This clonotype was sampled from a woman aged 30 to 39 with COVID-19, enrolled during active disease. In DNA, the CDR3 is TGTGCCAGCAACCCGCTGGGGGGGAGCACTGAAGCTTTCTTT. This sequence encodes CASNPLGGSTEAFF.